This T cell receptor (beta chain) was identified during a study of shared clonotypes between healthy human individuals. The V gene's germline CDR1 is LNHDA and CDR2 SQIVND (reference sequence). Germline trimming cut 6 bases from V and 2 bases from J; bases unmatched to any gene: 7. The CDR3 length is 15 residues. Using immunoSEQ multiplex PCR, the repertoire was profiled, and TCRdb retains in-frame clones only, with some absent. Among some 1,600,000 clones, 98% were seen once, and the ten largest hold less than 0.55%. The sequenced sample was naive CD4+ T cells sorted from blood. Subset specified: CD45RA+ positively selected. This clonotype was obtained from a man between 25 and 39 years old in good health. The chain joins TRBV19 to TRBJ1-5; TRBD1 agrees at 7 bases. DNA of the CDR3: TGTGCCAGTAGCCTAGGGGGCTTAGGCAATCAGCCCCAGCATTTT. Amino acid sequence: CASSLGGLGNQPQHF.